The entry below describes one T cell receptor (beta chain). The data originate from a study of blood T cell repertoires in COVID-19. The data were produced by immunoSEQ multiplex PCR, yet TCRdb's version contains in-frame clones alone and is incomplete. The table has 200,000 to 250,000 clones, about 80% seen once. The CDR3 loop spans 14 amino acids. Germline V gene lookup returns CDR1 SGHTA and CDR2 FQGNSA. V lost 5 bases, J lost 6 bases, and 9 bases stayed unmatched. This chain uses TRBV7-2 with TRBJ2-5; 7 nucleotides align to TRBD1. The receptor comes from a woman aged 55-69 years with acute or convalescent COVID-19. The specimen was peripheral blood. For the CDR3, the DNA is TGTGCCAGCAGCCCCGAGGACAGGAGGAAGACCCAGTACTTC. Amino acids: CASSPEDRRKTQYF. The full variable domain, rest sourced from reference TRBV7-2 and TRBJ2-5, is GAGVSQSPSNKVTEKGKDVELRCDPISGHTALYWYRQSLGQGLEFLIYFQGNSAPDKSGLPSDRFSAERTGGSVSTLTIQRTQQEDSAVYLCASSPEDRRKTQYFGPGTRLLVL.